Following are 4 T cell receptor beta chains from one sample sequenced in a study of cytomegalovirus exposure and HLA in healthy donors. The PCR employed 60 Vbeta primers together with 13 Jbeta primers. Produced via immunoSEQ multiplex PCR; TCRdb's table is partial and in-frame only. The data contain 99,000 or so clones, over 75% of them singletons. Sequencing was carried out using PBMCs. These receptors all stem from a female donor in good health and CMV-seropositive.

As to this clone: An end of the junction does not agree with germline; a read error may underlie this. The chain is built from TRBV7-9 and TRBJ1-3; D is ambiguous. The CDR3 extends over 14 amino acids. Germline V lookup: CDR1 SEHNR, CDR2 FQNEAQ (reference sequence). CDR3 residues: CSSSRGFSGNTIYF. The CDR3 coding sequence is TGTTCCAGCAGCCGCGGGTTCTCTGGAAACACCATATATTTT.

The chain recombines TRBV5-1 with TRBJ1-2, with 10 bases aligning to TRBD1. CDR1 is SGHRS and CDR2 is YFSETQ in the germline V gene. The CDR3 is made up of 13 amino acids. With 2 bases clipped from V and 6 bases from J, the junction kept 1 base outside the gene matches. The CDR3 reads CASSFGQGDGYTF. Written as DNA, the CDR3 is TGCGCCAGCAGCTTCGGACAGGGGGATGGCTACACCTTC.

The chain has TRBV13 and TRBJ2-3; D not certain. This CDR3 has 14 amino acids. The V gene's germline CDR1 is PRHDT and CDR2 FYEKMQ (reference sequence). Deletions cut 5 bases from V and 2 bases from J, with 11 bases between. CDR3: CASSQNPDTDTQYF. CDR3 coding DNA: TGTGCCAGCAGCCAGAACCCCGACACAGATACGCAGTATTTT.

The chain has TRBV7-9 and TRBJ2-5; D is perhaps TRBD1 (7 bases). This CDR3 is 15 amino acids long. Germline V gene data show CDR1 as SEHNR and CDR2 as FQNEAQ (reference sequence). The V and J ends lost 1 base and 2 bases respectively, with 11 bases between them. CDR3: CASSLVQGGQETQYF. The CDR3 nucleotides read TGTGCCAGCAGCTTAGTCCAGGGGGGTCAAGAGACCCAGTACTTC.